This T cell receptor (beta chain) is drawn from a study of T cells in women clearing cervical HPV infection. Germline-derived CDR1 and CDR2 are SNHLY and FYNNEI. The V and J ends lost 3 bases and 5 bases, in that order; junction bases with no gene match: 11. This CDR3 contains 17 residues. As for this clone: Its antigen is undetermined. From the germline J gene comes the end of the CDR3, since the read stops 3 residues before it.

Profiling relied on immunoSEQ multiplex PCR, and the TCRdb table lists in-frame clones only, not all of them. Reported are tens of thousands of clones; the ten largest clones contain approximately 25%. Notes on the study in general: Cases and controls were distinguished at AUC just under 0.85 by richness and V genes. TRBV6-7 abundance was lower in cases than controls (around 0.1% versus 0.15%).

V and J are TRBV2 and TRBJ2-3, with 10 nucleotides matching TRBD2. The sequencing input was blood buffy coat. This receptor was taken from a woman aged 18-70 years with a cervical HPV16 infection that either progressed to CIN3+ or cleared (not recorded which). The DNA read from the CDR3 is TGTGCCAGCAGTGAGCGAAGGACTAGCGGTACCAAAGATACG. As protein: CASSERRTSGTKDT. From start to end, the CDR3 is CASSERRTSGTKDTQYF.